Listed here are 22 T cell receptor beta chains from one sample, sequenced in a study of blood T cell repertoires in COVID-19. Clones were sequenced by immunoSEQ multiplex PCR, and TCRdb holds only the in-frame ones, with some missing. The sample holds 160,000 or so clones, around 84% seen once. Input material: PBMCs or T cells enriched from blood (not recorded which). These receptors were collected from a woman aged 50 to 65 who had recovered from COVID-19.

The chain couples TRBV18 to TRBJ1-2; 7 bases align to TRBD1. The CDR3 is 13 residues long. The ends lost 8 bases at V and 4 bases at J; junction bases unmatched: 7. Germline V gene data show CDR1 as KGHSH and CDR2 as LQKENI. CDR3 in amino acids: CASTQGESYGYTF. The CDR3 DNA reads TGTGCCAGCACGCAGGGGGAGAGCTATGGCTACACCTTC.

The chain employs TRBV27 and TRBJ2-3, with D unresolved. With 8 bases removed from V and 7 bases from J, the gap between germline ends came to 10 bases. Germline V gives CDR1 MNHEY, CDR2 SMNVEV (reference sequence). This CDR3 is built from 11 residues. The CDR3 region has the DNA TGTGCCAGCCTTAATGAGAATACGCAGTATTTT. This translates into CASLNENTQYF.

This rearrangement joins TRBV4-2 to TRBJ2-2; 8 bases are shared with TRBD2. In germline, CDR1 is LGHNA, CDR2 YNFKEQ. The junction had 9 bases not matched to a gene; V was cut back by 0 bases and J by 6 bases. The CDR3 runs 17 residues. As DNA, the CDR3 is TGTGCCAGCAGCCAAGACCGGGCGGGGGGTCGGCCCGGGGAGCTGTTTTTT. Amino acids: CASSQDRAGGRPGELFF.

This clone was picked up a small number of times. The chain joins TRBV5-6 to TRBJ2-7; TRBD2 matches at 7 bases. The ends lost 3 bases at V and 6 bases at J; junction bases unmatched: 3. The CDR3 runs 12 residues. From germline, CDR1 is SGHDT and CDR2 YYEEEE. The chain's CDR3 is CASSWERGEQYF. The DNA for the CDR3 is TGTGCCAGCAGCTGGGAGCGGGGCGAGCAGTACTTC.

The rearrangement joins TRBV7-2 to TRBJ1-5; 7 bases are a match to TRBD1. The ends lost 5 bases at V and 4 bases at J; junction bases unmatched: 11. The CDR3 has 16 residues. Germline loops: CDR1 SGHTA, CDR2 FQGNSA. CDR3 DNA sequence: TGTGCCAGCAGCGCCGCGACAGGGAAAGGGAATCAGCCCCAGCATTTT. This translates into CASSAATGKGNQPQHF. The whole variable domain, filled in from reference TRBV7-2 and TRBJ1-5, reads GAGVSQSPSNKVTEKGKDVELRCDPISGHTALYWYRQSLGQGLEFLIYFQGNSAPDKSGLPSDRFSAERTGGSVSTLTIQRTQQEDSAVYLCASSAATGKGNQPQHFGDGTRLSIL.

In nucleotides, the CDR3 is TGTGCCAGCAGTCGGTCCCCGGTCGGGGAGCTGTTTTTT. Amino acid sequence: CASSRSPVGELFF. This chain uses TRBV4-2 with TRBJ2-2; D is uncertain. Trimming shortened V by 6 bases and J by 7 bases, and 12 bases separated the two germline ends. This CDR3 region has 13 residues. Germline V CDR1 and CDR2: LGHNA, YNFKEQ.

The chain links TRBV7-9 to TRBJ1-4; no reliable D call. The ends were cut back, 5 bases at V and 7 bases at J, with 23 bases in the middle. Germline V gene data show CDR1 as SEHNR and CDR2 as FQNEAQ (reference sequence). This CDR3 is built from 17 residues. The CDR3 nucleotides read TGTGCCAGCAGCCGACGGCAGCCTGACAAGGGAGGTGAAAAACTGTTTTTT. Its protein is CASSRRQPDKGGEKLFF.

This chain connects TRBV9 to TRBJ2-2, with 7 bases aligning to TRBD2. Trimming took 4 bases from V and 3 from J; bases not matched to a gene: 9. The CDR3 extends over 16 amino acids. Germline V gives CDR1 SGDLS, CDR2 YYNGEE. The CDR3 sequence: CASSLTSSGHTGELFF. CDR3 nucleotides: TGTGCCAGCAGCCTAACCTCTAGCGGACACACCGGGGAGCTGTTTTTT.

V usage is TRBV7-2 and J usage is TRBJ1-4; 9 nucleotides align to TRBD1. The CDR3 is 15 amino acids. V lost 5 bases and J lost 7; bases outside the gene matches: 8. CDR1 is SGHTA and CDR2 is FQGNSA in the germline V gene. CDR3 amino acids: CASSPNRGRGEKLFF. For the CDR3, the DNA is TGTGCCAGCAGCCCAAACAGGGGGCGAGGTGAAAAACTGTTTTTT.

This rearrangement joins TRBV27 to TRBJ2-2; D possibly corresponds to TRBD2 (5 bases). The CDR3 extends over 17 amino acids. V lost 3 bases, J lost 4 bases, and 18 bases lay in between. CDR1 MNHEY and CDR2 SMNVEV come from the germline V gene (reference sequence). CDR3 coding DNA: TGTGCCAGCAGTTTCCCCCGGCGGGTCGAAGGCACCGGGGAGCTGTTTTTT. Amino acids: CASSFPRRVEGTGELFF.

This clone was picked up a small number of times. The chain has TRBV7-9 and TRBJ2-2; D not resolved. The CDR3 has 13 residues. Germline-derived CDR1 and CDR2 are SEHNR and FQNEAQ (reference sequence). V was cut by 4 bases and J by 5 bases, with 8 bases left in between. The CDR3 DNA reads as TGTGCCAGCAGCTCGTTACTTACCGGGGAGCTGTTTTTT. It translates to CASSSLLTGELFF. Full variable domain (remainder filled in from reference TRBV7-9 and TRBJ2-2): DTGVSQNPRHKITKRGQNVTFRCDPISEHNRLYWYRQTLGQGPEFLTYFQNEAQLEKSRLLSDRFSAERPKGSFSTLEIQRTEQGDSAMYLCASSSLLTGELFFGEGSRLTVL.

The chain couples TRBV18 to TRBJ2-7; TRBD2 matches at 10 bases. Germline V gene sequence: CDR1 KGHSH, CDR2 LQKENI. After removal of 3 bases from V and 5 bases from J, the junction contained 4 bases not matched to a gene. CDR3 length: 14 residues. CDR3 coding DNA: TGTGCCAGCTCACCCGGGCTAGCGGGAGACGAGCAGTACTTC. Amino acids: CASSPGLAGDEQYF.

This chain joins TRBV12-3 or TRBV12-4 and TRBJ2-1, with D perhaps matching TRBD2 (7 bases). The CDR3 is made up of 12 amino acids. V lost 7 bases to trimming and J lost 9 bases, with 13 bases between them. In nucleotides, the CDR3 is TGTGCCAGCAATGGGGGGGCCGGTGAGCAGTTCTTC. This sequence encodes CASNGGAGEQFF.

This clone was seen a single time. The chain links TRBV10-2 to TRBJ1-3; a possible D gene is TRBD1 (6 bases). Germline CDR1 and CDR2: WSHSY and SAAADI. The CDR3 totals 15 residues. Trimming cost V 2 bases and J 0 bases, with 8 bases left between them. The CDR3 DNA is TGCGCCAGCAGTGAGGGACAGAACTCTGGAAACACCATATATTTT. This gives the protein CASSEGQNSGNTIYF.

The genes are TRBV10-3 and TRBJ1-2, with TRBD1 matching 9 bases. Per the germline V gene, CDR1 is ENHRY and CDR2 is SYGVKD. Trimming at V came to 6 bases and at J to 11 bases, leaving 13 bases not matched to a gene. The CDR3 totals 14 residues. The CDR3 region is CAIRRGQGGFGYTF. In DNA form, the CDR3 reads TGTGCCATCAGACGGGGACAGGGAGGTTTTGGGTACACCTTC.

The sample holds one count of this clone. The rearrangement uses TRBV18 and TRBJ1-5, with D unresolved. V lost 2 bases and J 1 base, leaving 6 bases between the germline ends. This CDR3 is 14 amino acids long. In germline, CDR1 is KGHSH, CDR2 LQKENI. The CDR3, as DNA: TGTGCCAGCTCACCATCAGGCAGCAATCAGCCCCAGCATTTT. Translation gives CASSPSGSNQPQHF.

This chain connects TRBV6-2 or TRBV6-3 to TRBJ2-7; 8 bases agree with TRBD1. This CDR3 spans 12 amino acids. The V gene's germline CDR1 is MNHEY and CDR2 SVGEGT. The V segment lost 4 bases and the J segment 6 bases; nucleotides outside the gene matches: 2. CDR3 DNA sequence: TGTGCCAGCAGTTTTGACAGGGGCGAGCAGTACTTC. Its translation is CASSFDRGEQYF.

This chain connects TRBV7-8 to TRBJ2-3; TRBD1 might be the D (5 bases). V was clipped by 3 bases and J by 5 bases, with 12 bases between them. This CDR3 is built from 14 residues. The germline CDR1 and CDR2 sequences are SGHVS and FQNEAQ. CDR3 nucleotide sequence: TGTGCCAGCAGCTTTGGGCAGGGAAGAGATACGCAGTATTTT. Translating it yields CASSFGQGRDTQYF.

The rearrangement joins TRBV18 to TRBJ1-5; 8 bases match TRBD1. CDR3 length: 15 residues. CDR1 KGHSH and CDR2 LQKENI come from the germline V gene. V gave up 3 bases and J gave up 4 bases; unmatched junction bases: 5. CDR3 in DNA: TGTGCCAGCTCACCCCTGACAGGGGCAAATCAGCCCCAGCATTTT. Protein sequence: CASSPLTGANQPQHF. The full variable domain, in which reference TRBV18 and TRBJ1-5 provide the parts outside the CDR3, is NAGVMQNPRHLVRRRGQEARLRCSPMKGHSHVYWYRQLPEEGLKFMVYLQKENIIDESGMPKERFSAEFPKEGPSILRIQQVVRGDSAAYFCASSPLTGANQPQHFGDGTRLSIL.

The chain combines TRBV12-3 or TRBV12-4 with TRBJ1-4; D may be TRBD1 (6 bases). The CDR3 runs 12 residues. Trimming took off 6 bases at V and 13 bases at J, with 15 bases between the two ends. CDR3 residues: CASRNRVDGLFF. CDR3 DNA: TGTGCCAGCAGAAACAGGGTTGATGGACTGTTTTTT.

The chain carries TRBV6-5 and TRBJ1-2, with a weak D call TRBD1 (6 bases). Deletions cut 6 bases from V and 6 bases from J, with 20 bases between. The length of the CDR3 is 15 residues. Looked up from germline, CDR1 is MNHEY and CDR2 is SVGAGI. The CDR3 DNA sequence: TGTGCCAGCAGAACATCAGGGGACCGGGCCAATGGCTACACCTTC. Residues: CASRTSGDRANGYTF.

This clone appeared once. The J gene is TRBJ1-4, the V gene TRBV3-1 (or the pseudogene TRBV3-2), with D perhaps TRBD1 (6 bases). Trimming pared 11 bases from V and 0 bases from J, leaving 10 bases between. The germline V gene has CDR1 LGHDT and CDR2 YNNKEL (reference sequence). The CDR3 runs to 13 residues. DNA of the CDR3: TGTGCCGTCAGGGGTGCAACTAATGAAAAACTGTTTTTT. It translates to CAVRGATNEKLFF.